Sequencing of this TCR beta chain was carried out in a study of shared clonotypes between healthy human individuals. Trimming took 0 bases from V and 4 from J, leaving 9 bases between them. The CDR3 is made up of 14 amino acids. CDR1 is SGHNT and CDR2 is YYREEE in the germline V gene (reference sequence). Sequencing used immunoSEQ multiplex PCR; TCRdb keeps in-frame clones, though not all of them. The data contain 950,000 to 1,200,000 clones, about 72% of them seen just once; the ten biggest clones take up more than 0.85%. With regard to this clone: Additional DNA sequences in this sample encode the identical CDR3.

The receptor was derived from a man between 18 and 29 years old in good health. Some clones in this sample may be carry-over from other donors' samples. Sample: memory CD4+ T cells from PBMCs. Described subset: CD45RA-negative fraction. The J gene is TRBJ2-3, the V gene TRBV5-4; D gene ambiguous. The CDR3 DNA reads TGTGCCAGCAGCTTGGCGGGTGGATCAGATACGCAGTATTTT. As protein: CASSLAGGSDTQYF. Supplemented by reference TRBV5-4 and TRBJ2-3, the full variable domain reads ETGVTQSPTHLIKTRGQQVTLRCSSQSGHNTVSWYQQALGQGPQFIFQYYREEENGRGNFPPRFSGLQFPNYSSELNVNALELDDSALYLCASSLAGGSDTQYFGPGTRLTVL.